The rows below give T cell receptor beta chains drawn from one sample of a study of T cells in Graves' hyperthyroidism and ophthalmopathy. In TCRdb, the multiplex PCR reads were re-called with MiXCR into one record per CDR3 protein. This table holds 380,000 or so distinct CDR3 sequences, less than 15% found once. Material: blood. These receptors were collected from a man in his thirties or forties with Graves' hyperthyroidism that later progressed to Graves' ophthalmopathy. Both conserved end residues are part of each CDR3. The D gene is left open where the match is weak. Expanded clones get a size class; other rows say once, few or many, or leave the size out.

d_gene	v_gene	abundance	j_gene	CDR3nt	CDR3aa
-	TRBV12-3/TRBV12-4	many	TRBJ2-7	TGTGCCAGCAGTTTTAGCCCCCTAAACTACGAGCAGTACTTC	CASSFSPLNYEQYF
TRBD1	TRBV6-1	many	TRBJ2-1	TGTGCCAGCAGTGGCTACAGGGGCAATGAGCAGTTCTTC	CASSGYRGNEQFF
-	TRBV7-6	few	TRBJ2-3	TGTGCCAGCAGCCTTCTCGACACAGCGAACACAGATACGCAGTATTTT	CASSLLDTANTDTQYF
-	TRBV12-3/TRBV12-4	many	TRBJ1-2	TGTGCCAGCAGTTATCAACAGGGTAGGGGCTACACCTTC	CASSYQQGRGYTF
-	TRBV5-1	few	TRBJ2-2	TGCGCCAGCAGCTTTCTCGGCGGGACCGGGGAGCTGTTTTTT	CASSFLGGTGELFF
TRBD1	TRBV10-3	few	TRBJ2-7	TGTGCCATCAGAAACCCCGGGACAGGGGGGCTCCACGAGCAGTACTTC	CAIRNPGTGGLHEQYF
-	TRBV11-2	many	TRBJ1-6	TGTGCCAGCAGCTGGTCCAGGGCGTTCAATTCACCCCTCCACTTT	CASSWSRAFNSPLHF
TRBD1	TRBV5-8	-	TRBJ1-1	TGTGCCAGCAGCCCCTACGGGGGTACAGGGGCTGAAGCTTTCTTT	CASSPYGGTGAEAFF
-	TRBV4-2	-	TRBJ1-1	TGTGCCAGCAGCCAAGATCATGAGGGGACCACTGAAGCTTTCTTT	CASSQDHEGTTEAFF
TRBD2	TRBV7-9	-	TRBJ2-2	TGTGCCAGCAGCTTACTGGCTCTAGCGGGGGGGCAGGCCACCGGGGAGCTGTTTTTT	CASSLLALAGGQATGELFF
TRBD1	TRBV5-1	few	TRBJ1-6	TGCGCCAGCAGCTTGGGGTCAGGGGGGTTGGATAATTCACCCCTCCACTTT	CASSLGSGGLDNSPLHF
-	TRBV5-1	many	TRBJ1-2	TGCGCCAGCAGCATGGGCCAGGGGAGCTATGGCTACACCTTC	CASSMGQGSYGYTF
TRBD2	TRBV20-1	many	TRBJ2-3	TGCAGTGCAAGGACTAGGATGGCAGATACGCAGTATTTT	CSARTRMADTQYF
TRBD1	TRBV5-1	many	TRBJ2-7	TGCGCCAGCAGCGACCGGACAGGGGGCTACGAGCAGTACTTC	CASSDRTGGYEQYF
-	TRBV20-1	-	TRBJ1-2	TGCAGTCTGGTGCGGCAACCTCTCTCAAACTATGGCTACACCTTC	CSLVRQPLSNYGYTF
TRBD1	TRBV12-3/TRBV12-4	-	TRBJ1-3	TGTGCCAGCAACCCGACAGGGATTGGAAACACCATATATTTT	CASNPTGIGNTIYF
-	TRBV5-1	few	TRBJ2-7	TGCGCCAGCAGCTTGGGGGGCAACACACGCTACGAGCAGTACTTC	CASSLGGNTRYEQYF
TRBD1	TRBV3-1	few	TRBJ1-2	TGTGCCAGCAGCTTTCGAACAGGGGGTTATGGCTACACCTTC	CASSFRTGGYGYTF
-	TRBV19	few	TRBJ1-5	TGTGCCAGTAGCTTAGGGGGGGCCCTTAATCAGCCCCAGCATTTT	CASSLGGALNQPQHF
-	TRBV20-1	many	TRBJ1-4	TGCAGTGCTAGAGATTTACCCCGGGACCGCCCGACTAATGAAAAACTGTTTTTT	CSARDLPRDRPTNEKLFF
-	TRBV7-9	many	TRBJ1-1	TGTGCCAGCAGCTTAGTCAGAGGGAGCACTGAAGCTTTCTTT	CASSLVRGSTEAFF
-	TRBV12-3/TRBV12-4	many	TRBJ2-7	TGTGCCAGCAGCCCTCAGTTTTGGGACCGGACACTTCCCTACGAGCAGTACTTC	CASSPQFWDRTLPYEQYF
-	TRBV28	many	TRBJ1-1	TGTGCCAGCAGTTTTTTGACTGAAGCTTTCTTT	CASSFLTEAFF
-	TRBV11-2	-	TRBJ1-2	TGTGCCAGCAGCCCACACACGGATGGTAATGGCTACACCTTC	CASSPHTDGNGYTF
-	TRBV6-5	-	TRBJ1-2	TGTGCCAGCAGTTCCGGGGCCGACCGTGGTGGCTACACCTTC	CASSSGADRGGYTF
-	TRBV7-9	few	TRBJ2-7	TGTGCCAGCAGCCAACAATACGAGCAGTACTTC	CASSQQYEQYF
-	TRBV3-1	many	TRBJ2-3	TGTGCCAGCAGCCAATGGGGAGCAGGGGATACAGATACGCAGTATTTT	CASSQWGAGDTDTQYF
TRBD2	TRBV4-1	few	TRBJ2-1	TGCGCCAGCACCCGCGGGGGGGCCTACAATGAGCAGTTCTTC	CASTRGGAYNEQFF
-	TRBV12-5	many	TRBJ2-7	TGTGCTAGTGGGTTAGGGTACGAGCAGTACTTC	CASGLGYEQYF
-	TRBV2	many	TRBJ2-5	TGTGCCAGTATTAGACTCGATGAGACCCAGTACTTC	CASIRLDETQYF
-	TRBV25-1	few	TRBJ2-2	TGTGCCAGCAGTGGAAAGGGAGTTCTCGTCGCAGGGCTCGGGGAGCTGTTTTTT	CASSGKGVLVAGLGELFF
-	TRBV6-5	many	TRBJ1-1	TGTGCCAGCAGTTACTCGAGTGAAGCTTTCTTT	CASSYSSEAFF
TRBD1	TRBV6-1	many	TRBJ2-5	TGTGCCAGCAGTTCTCACAGGGGGCTGATGGAGACCCAGTACTTC	CASSSHRGLMETQYF
-	TRBV5-1	many	TRBJ2-1	TGCGCCAGCAGGCACCGACCCAATGAGCAGTTCTTC	CASRHRPNEQFF
-	TRBV9	-	TRBJ2-1	TGTGCCAGCAGCGTAGAGTTCAGTTCCTCCTACAATGAGCAGTTCTTC	CASSVEFSSSYNEQFF
-	TRBV5-6	-	TRBJ2-3	TGTGCCAGCAGCGACCCCGCCCGGGGGTACTTGGATACGCAGTATTTT	CASSDPARGYLDTQYF
-	TRBV5-1	few	TRBJ2-5	TGCGCCAGCAGCGACACGGGGGAGACCCAGTACTTC	CASSDTGETQYF
-	TRBV7-9	few	TRBJ2-7	TGTGCCAGCAGCTCAGGGACTTACCGTGGTGAGCAGTACTTC	CASSSGTYRGEQYF
-	TRBV2	many	TRBJ1-5	TGTGCCAGCAGTGGTTTGACTGTCGGTAATCAGCCCCAGCATTTT	CASSGLTVGNQPQHF
TRBD1	TRBV11-3	many	TRBJ2-5	TGTGCCAGCAGCGCCAGACAGGGTCGGCAAGAGACCCAGTACTTC	CASSARQGRQETQYF
-	TRBV24-1	-	TRBJ2-5	TGTGCCACCAGTGATCCGCGGGCTCTCCGAGAGACCCAGTACTTC	CATSDPRALRETQYF
-	TRBV7-3	many	TRBJ2-1	TGTGCCAGCAGTCCCAGCGGAGGTCGCTCCTACAATGAGCAGTTCTTC	CASSPSGGRSYNEQFF
TRBD1	TRBV9	few	TRBJ2-3	TGTGCCAGCAGCGTAACAGGGGTCTTCACAGATACGCAGTATTTT	CASSVTGVFTDTQYF
-	TRBV9	once	TRBJ1-6	TGTGCCAGCAGCGTAGTAGCAGGGGCTAATTCACCCCTCCACTTT	CASSVVAGANSPLHF
-	TRBV20-1	many	TRBJ2-1	TGCAGTGCCGGAGGGTGGGGATTGAACCGCTACAATGAGCAGTTCTTC	CSAGGWGLNRYNEQFF
TRBD2	TRBV7-9	-	TRBJ2-1	TGTGCCAGCAGCTTAACAGGACTAGCGGGGGGCAATGAGCAGTTCTTC	CASSLTGLAGGNEQFF
TRBD1	TRBV5-8	many	TRBJ1-1	TGTGCCAGCAGCGGGACAGGGGACAACACTGAAGCTTTCTTT	CASSGTGDNTEAFF
-	TRBV6-4	-	TRBJ1-1	TGTGCCAGCAGTGACTCGAACGATGAAGCTTTCTTT	CASSDSNDEAFF
-	TRBV12-3/TRBV12-4	many	TRBJ2-3	TGTGCCAGCAAAACGGGACTTTCTAACACAGATACGCAGTATTTT	CASKTGLSNTDTQYF
-	TRBV5-8	many	TRBJ2-5	TGTGCCAGCAGCTGGGGCCGGACAGTTCATCAAGAGACCCAGTACTTC	CASSWGRTVHQETQYF
TRBD1	TRBV6-5	few	TRBJ2-7	TGTGCCAGCAGTTTCAGGACAGGGCCCTACGAGCAGTACTTC	CASSFRTGPYEQYF
-	TRBV11-2	many	TRBJ2-1	TGTGCCACAGGTCGGGGGTGGAATGAGCAGTTCTTC	CATGRGWNEQFF
-	TRBV20-1	few	TRBJ2-7	TGCAGTGCTAGACCGGTTCCTAACTCCTACGAGCAGTACTTC	CSARPVPNSYEQYF
-	TRBV12-3/TRBV12-4	many	TRBJ1-2	TGTGCCAGCAGTTTGGAGCAGTCCTTCTATGGCTACACCTTC	CASSLEQSFYGYTF